Presented here are 32 T cell receptor beta chains from one specimen sequenced in a study of T cell changes during pregnancy in multiple sclerosis. Assay: immunoSEQ multiplex PCR; the TCRdb copy retains only in-frame clones and omits some. The table lists about 99,000 clones, roughly 92% of them singletons. The sequencing used peripheral blood, collected after pregnancy. These receptors all come from a female donor with multiple sclerosis, enrolled in a pregnancy study.

This clone has more than one count but fewer than ten. The chain carries TRBV9 and TRBJ2-7, with TRBD1 as a possible D gene (6 bases). Germline CDR1 SGDLS, CDR2 YYNGEE. The CDR3 is 14 amino acids. V was clipped by 2 bases and J by 2 bases, with 11 bases between them. The CDR3 here is CASSVRTETYEQYF. The CDR3 DNA is TGTGCCAGCAGCGTGAGGACAGAAACCTACGAGCAGTACTTC.

The J gene is TRBJ2-7, the V gene TRBV7-2, with D perhaps TRBD2 (5 bases). The germline CDR1 and CDR2 sequences are SGHTA and FQGNSA. The CDR3 length is 14 residues. V lost 1 base and J lost 1, with 8 bases in between. For the CDR3, the DNA is TGTGCCAGCAGCTTAGTGGGGAGTTCCTACGAGCAGTACTTC. It translates to CASSLVGSSYEQYF.

The chain is built from TRBV19 and TRBJ1-6; no clear D gene. V dropped 7 bases and J dropped 7 bases, with 11 bases sitting between them. This CDR3 has 13 amino acids. The germline V gene has CDR1 LNHDA and CDR2 SQIVND (reference sequence). DNA of the CDR3: TGTGCCAGTATGGGGAGTGCGAATTCACCCCTCCACTTT. It encodes CASMGSANSPLHF.

The rearrangement uses TRBV5-1 and TRBJ2-7, with 7 bases fitting TRBD1. Germline-derived CDR1 and CDR2 are SGHRS and YFSETQ. J was trimmed by 4 bases and V by 2 bases; bases with no gene match: 12. The CDR3 contains 16 residues. CDR3 bases: TGCGCCAGCAGCTTATTAGGGGGCTTTGGGTCGTACGAGCAGTACTTC. Translated, it gives CASSLLGGFGSYEQYF. The full variable domain, rest sourced from reference TRBV5-1 and TRBJ2-7, is KAGVTQTPRYLIKTRGQQVTLSCSPISGHRSVSWYQQTPGQGLQFLFEYFSETQRNKGNFPGRFSGRQFSNSRSEMNVSTLELGDSALYLCASSLLGGFGSYEQYFGPGTRLTVT.

The sample holds one count of this clone. V gene TRBV27 combines with J gene TRBJ2-7; D is possibly TRBD2 (5 bases). This CDR3 spans 14 amino acids. In germline, CDR1 is MNHEY, CDR2 SMNVEV (reference sequence). V dropped 7 bases and J dropped 3 bases, with 16 bases sitting between them. CDR3 DNA: TGTGCCAGCACTCCCGGACCGGGGTTCTACGAGCAGTACTTC. It codes for CASTPGPGFYEQYF.

The chain recombines TRBV19 with TRBJ2-6; D ambiguous. CDR1 is LNHDA, CDR2 SQIVND, per germline (reference sequence). Trimming took off 0 bases at V and 0 bases at J, with 12 bases between the two ends. The CDR3 length is 18 residues. DNA for the CDR3: TGTGCCAGTAGTATAGATCCCCTTACAGCCTCTGGGGCCAACGTCCTGACTTTC. Translating it yields CASSIDPLTASGANVLTF.

CDR3 sequence reads: CASRPGAPGPQGVYGYTF. DNA of the CDR3: TGTGCCAGTAGACCGGGTGCCCCAGGGCCGCAGGGGGTGTATGGCTACACCTTC. The chain has TRBV19 and TRBJ1-2; 7 nucleotides line up with TRBD1. The germline CDR1 and CDR2 sequences are LNHDA and SQIVND (reference sequence). V gave up 6 bases and J gave up 5 bases; unmatched junction bases: 21. The CDR3 is 18 residues long.

This clone appeared once. Distinct nucleotide sequences in the sample also encode this CDR3. V gene TRBV11-2 combines with J gene TRBJ2-1; 11 nucleotides align to TRBD2. V trimming: 5 bases; J trimming: 3 bases; junction bases outside the gene matches: 3. Looked up from germline, CDR1 is SGHAT and CDR2 is FQNNGV. The CDR3 is 15 residues long. Written as DNA, the CDR3 is TGTGCCAGCAGCCTGGGACTAGCGGACTACAATGAGCAGTTCTTC. Protein: CASSLGLADYNEQFF.

The chain uses TRBV19 and TRBJ1-2, with a possible D match to TRBD1 (6 bases). The CDR3 runs 14 residues. Germline assignment: CDR1 LNHDA and CDR2 SQIVND (reference sequence). With 4 bases removed from V and 4 bases from J, the gap between germline ends came to 13 bases. The CDR3 loop is CASSTWTASYGYTF. CDR3 nucleotide sequence: TGTGCCAGTAGTACCTGGACAGCAAGCTATGGCTACACCTTC.

J is TRBJ2-3 and V is TRBV2, with 10 bases that match TRBD2. The CDR3 is 15 residues long. The junction had 9 bases not matched to a gene; V was cut back by 8 bases and J by 4 bases. From germline, CDR1 is SNHLY and CDR2 FYNNEI. This chain's CDR3 is CASVNERGGPDTQYF. DNA for the CDR3: TGTGCCAGCGTGAACGAGCGGGGGGGTCCAGATACGCAGTATTTT.

This chain links TRBV28 with TRBJ1-1, with D tentatively TRBD1 (5 bases). Germline V gives CDR1 MDHEN, CDR2 SYDVKM. This CDR3 spans 13 amino acids. Between the trimmed V and J ends, which lost 7 bases and 4 bases, there was a span of 13 bases. The CDR3 nucleotides are TGTGCCAGCAAGAGATCAGGGCCCACTGAAGCTTTCTTT. Encoded protein: CASKRSGPTEAFF.

The rearrangement links TRBV21-1 to TRBJ2-3; the DNA was not compared with TRBD2, the D call given in the table. TRBV21-1 is termed a pseudogene. The CDR3 runs to 13 residues. The CDR3 region is CASSSISTDTQYF. CDR3 DNA: TGTGCCAGCAGCTCTATCAGCACAGATACGCAGTATTTT.

As for this clone: The sample has other DNA sequences that encode this CDR3 too. The chain carries TRBV9 and TRBJ1-3; TRBD1 might be the D (5 bases). The CDR3 extends over 14 amino acids. Germline V lookup: CDR1 SGDLS, CDR2 YYNGEE. Trimming stripped 0 bases from V and 2 bases from J, with 6 bases between. CDR3 residues: CASSVGGAGNTIYF. The CDR3 region has the DNA TGTGCCAGCAGCGTAGGGGGGGCTGGAAACACCATATATTTT. The full variable domain, with the rest looked up from reference TRBV9 and TRBJ1-3, is DSGVTQTPKHLITATGQRVTLRCSPRSGDLSVYWYQQSLDQGLQFLIQYYNGEERAKGNILERFSAQQFPDLHSELNLSSLELGDSALYFCASSVGGAGNTIYFGEGSWLTVV.

The chain has TRBV7-2 and TRBJ2-7, with D possibly being TRBD2 (5 bases). V lost 3 bases and J 3 bases, leaving 12 bases between the germline ends. Germline CDR1 is SGHTA and CDR2 is FQGNSA. The CDR3 loop spans 14 amino acids. Written as DNA, the CDR3 is TGTGCCAGCAGCTTGGCACTAGGGAACTACGAGCAGTACTTC. Its protein product is CASSLALGNYEQYF.

V usage is TRBV7-2 and J usage is TRBJ2-2; D is perhaps TRBD1 (6 bases). V was clipped by 2 bases and J by 4 bases, with 8 bases between them. CDR1 and CDR2 (germline): SGHTA, FQGNSA. CDR3 length: 14 amino acids. The CDR3 here is CASSLYRATGELFF. The CDR3 DNA follows: TGTGCCAGCAGCTTATACAGGGCCACCGGGGAGCTGTTTTTT. The full variable domain, in which reference TRBV7-2 and TRBJ2-2 provide the parts outside the CDR3, is GAGVSQSPSNKVTEKGKDVELRCDPISGHTALYWYRQSLGQGLEFLIYFQGNSAPDKSGLPSDRFSAERTGGSVSTLTIQRTQQEDSAVYLCASSLYRATGELFFGEGSRLTVL.

This clone was seen only once. The gene calls are TRBV10-3 and TRBJ2-7, with TRBD1 as a possible D gene (5 bases). Deletions cut 4 bases from V and 1 base from J, with 14 bases between. There are 15 residues in the CDR3. In germline, CDR1 is ENHRY, CDR2 SYGVKD. For the CDR3, the DNA is TGTGCCATCAGTGGGCCGGACACCCGTTCCTACGAGCAGTACTTC. Translation: CAISGPDTRSYEQYF.

The chain recombines TRBV29-1 with TRBJ1-1, with 7 bases lining up with TRBD1. The CDR3 totals 14 residues. The germline V gene has CDR1 SQVTM and CDR2 ANQGSEA. Losses at the gene ends were 0 bases for V and 5 bases for J; bases not matched to a gene: 6. The CDR3: CSVEDPRGRTEAFF. CDR3 DNA: TGCAGCGTTGAAGATCCGAGGGGGCGAACTGAAGCTTTCTTT.

The table lists this clone with a few counts. The gene calls are TRBV7-2 and TRBJ2-1; D may be TRBD2 (7 bases). The V end lost 0 bases, the J end lost 8 bases, and 11 bases lay between the germline ends. This CDR3 has 14 residues. Looked up from germline, CDR1 is SGHTA and CDR2 is FQGNSA. The CDR3 coding sequence is TGTGCCAGCAGCTTAGCGGGGGGGGGCTATGAGCAGTTCTTC. Amino acid sequence: CASSLAGGGYEQFF.

This clone came up once. The chain is built from TRBV5-1 and TRBJ2-3; 9 bases line up with TRBD1. The germline V gene has CDR1 SGHRS and CDR2 YFSETQ. J gave up 1 base and V 5 bases, and 8 bases lay outside the gene matches. The CDR3 runs to 16 residues. This CDR3 reads CASRITRTGGTDTQYF. DNA of the CDR3: TGCGCCAGCAGAATAACCAGGACAGGGGGCACAGATACGCAGTATTTT.

This chain connects TRBV5-1 to TRBJ2-3; D is possibly TRBD2 (6 bases). Germline V gene data show CDR1 as SGHRS and CDR2 as YFSETQ. The CDR3 sequence is 16 residues long. V was clipped by 5 bases and J by 2 bases, with 18 bases between them. This CDR3 is CASRPTPGGNTDTQYF. The CDR3 DNA reads TGCGCCAGCAGACCTACTCCCGGGGGAAACACAGATACGCAGTATTTT.

V usage is TRBV7-9 and J usage is TRBJ1-4, with 9 positions matching TRBD1. The junction had 11 bases not matched to a gene; V was cut back by 5 bases and J by 7 bases. The CDR3 length is 16 residues. In germline, CDR1 is SEHNR, CDR2 FQNEAQ (reference sequence). Written as DNA, the CDR3 is TGTGCCAGCAGCAGTCCCGGGACAGGGACGGGTGAAAAACTGTTTTTT. It translates to CASSSPGTGTGEKLFF. The variable domain in full, completed from reference TRBV7-9 and TRBJ1-4, reads DTGVSQNPRHKITKRGQNVTFRCDPISEHNRLYWYRQTLGQGPEFLTYFQNEAQLEKSRLLSDRFSAERPKGSFSTLEIQRTEQGDSAMYLCASSSPGTGTGEKLFFGSGTQLSVL.

The J gene is TRBJ2-2, the V gene TRBV5-1; 7 bases match TRBD2. Germline lookup yields CDR1 SGHRS and CDR2 YFSETQ. V shed 8 bases, J shed 5 bases, and the junction held 9 bases outside the gene matches. This CDR3 contains 14 residues. This chain's CDR3 is CASSSGMGTGELFF. The DNA for the CDR3 is TGCGCCAGTTCAAGCGGGATGGGGACCGGGGAGCTGTTTTTT. Looking up the rest from reference TRBV5-1 and TRBJ2-2 gives the full variable domain: KAGVTQTPRYLIKTRGQQVTLSCSPISGHRSVSWYQQTPGQGLQFLFEYFSETQRNKGNFPGRFSGRQFSNSRSEMNVSTLELGDSALYLCASSSGMGTGELFFGEGSRLTVL.

In its sample, this clone was seen once. The chain recombines TRBV10-3 with TRBJ2-6; 10 bases are shared with TRBD1. The CDR3 totals 16 residues. Trimming cost V 6 bases and J 0 bases; bases outside gene matches: 2. The germline gives CDR1 ENHRY, CDR2 SYGVKD. The CDR3 spells CAIRRTGGSGANVLTF. In DNA form, the CDR3 reads TGTGCCATCAGGCGGACAGGGGGCTCTGGGGCCAACGTCCTGACTTTC.

The chain carries TRBV5-1 and TRBJ2-2; 7 nucleotides match TRBD2. CDR3 length equals 14 residues. V shed 6 bases, J shed 6 bases, and the junction held 8 bases outside the gene matches. Germline CDR1 and CDR2: SGHRS and YFSETQ. The CDR3 is CASTFGTNAGELFF. The DNA for the CDR3 is TGCGCCAGCACCTTCGGGACTAACGCCGGGGAGCTGTTTTTT.

The CDR3 reads CASRGSGSRPSYNEQFF. CDR3 DNA sequence: TGTGCCAGCAGGGGTAGCGGGAGTAGACCCTCCTACAATGAGCAGTTCTTC. The V and J genes are TRBV2 and TRBJ2-1; 9 bases are shared with TRBD2. Germline-derived CDR1 and CDR2 are SNHLY and FYNNEI. This CDR3 spans 17 amino acids. Germline trimming cut 6 bases from V and 0 bases from J; bases unmatched to any gene: 9.

In this sample, this clone turned up once. J is TRBJ1-1 and V is TRBV12-5; TRBD1 matches 8 bases. Germline lookup yields CDR1 LGHNT and CDR2 FRNRAP. The CDR3 covers 15 residues. With 4 bases clipped from V and 2 bases from J, the junction kept 6 bases outside the gene matches. For the CDR3, the DNA is TGTGCTAGTGGTTCCCCGACAGGGGCAAACACTGAAGCTTTCTTT. It yields the protein CASGSPTGANTEAFF.

The chain joins TRBV5-1 to TRBJ2-7, with 8 nucleotides matching TRBD1. CDR1 and CDR2 (germline): SGHRS, YFSETQ. J lost 1 base, V lost 4 bases, and 4 bases had no gene match. The CDR3 has 14 residues. The CDR3 spells CASSPRTGSYEQYF. DNA for the CDR3: TGCGCCAGCAGCCCGAGGACAGGGTCCTACGAGCAGTACTTC.

The chain joins TRBV6-5 to TRBJ1-6, with 9 bases aligning to TRBD1. Germline loops: CDR1 MNHEY, CDR2 SVGAGI. This CDR3 spans 14 amino acids. The V gene end was trimmed by 2 bases and the J gene end by 10 bases; junction bases not matched to a gene: 3. The DNA for the CDR3 is TGTGCCAGCAGTTACGGGACAGGGCGGTCACCCCTCCACTTT. Protein product: CASSYGTGRSPLHF.

V gene TRBV2 combines with J gene TRBJ2-1; D is perhaps TRBD1 (6 bases). This CDR3 has 15 residues. Germline V gene lookup returns CDR1 SNHLY and CDR2 FYNNEI. Trimming removed 2 bases from V and 6 bases from J, with 14 bases in between. The CDR3: CASSEKQGRSNEQFF. The CDR3 nucleotides are TGTGCCAGCAGTGAAAAACAGGGTCGGAGCAATGAGCAGTTCTTC.

The chain is built from TRBV28 and TRBJ2-7; perhaps TRBD1 as D (6 bases). The V and J ends lost 2 bases and 2 bases respectively, with 25 bases between them. The CDR3 consists of 19 residues. Germline assignment: CDR1 MDHEN and CDR2 SYDVKM. DNA for the CDR3: TGTGCCAGCAGTTTACGTTTAACAATATCGGACAGCCGGACCTACGAGCAGTACTTC. It specifies CASSLRLTISDSRTYEQYF.

CDR3 nucleotides: TGTGCCAGCAGCCAAGAAAACTCCGGGACCCAGTACTTC. It specifies CASSQENSGTQYF. V usage is TRBV14 and J usage is TRBJ2-5, with D unresolved. The V end lost 0 bases, the J end lost 7 bases, and 9 bases lay between the germline ends. The CDR3 is 13 amino acids. CDR1 and CDR2 from the germline V gene are SGHDN and FVKESK.

The chain employs TRBV2 and TRBJ2-7, with 8 positions matching TRBD2. Trimming cost V 6 bases and J 0 bases; bases outside gene matches: 16. The germline V gene encodes CDR1 SNHLY and CDR2 FYNNEI. There are 18 residues in the CDR3. CDR3 protein: CASRDLRSGGRSSYEQYF. The CDR3 bases are TGTGCCAGCAGGGACCTCAGGAGCGGGGGCCGTAGCTCCTACGAGCAGTACTTC.